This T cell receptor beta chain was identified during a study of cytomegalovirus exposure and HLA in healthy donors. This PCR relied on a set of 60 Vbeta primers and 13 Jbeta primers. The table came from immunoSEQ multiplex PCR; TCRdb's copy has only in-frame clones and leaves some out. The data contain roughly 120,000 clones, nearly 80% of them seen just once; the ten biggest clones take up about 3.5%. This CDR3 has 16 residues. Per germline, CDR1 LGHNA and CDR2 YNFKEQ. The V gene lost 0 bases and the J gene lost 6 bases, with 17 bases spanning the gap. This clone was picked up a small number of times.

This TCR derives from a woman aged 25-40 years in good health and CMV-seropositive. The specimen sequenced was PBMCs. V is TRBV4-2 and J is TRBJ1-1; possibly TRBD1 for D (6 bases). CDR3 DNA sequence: TGTGCCAGCAGCCAAGATGGGCGGGGGCGCGGGGCTGAAGCTTTCTTT. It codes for CASSQDGRGRGAEAFF.